Included here is one T cell receptor (beta chain) sequence, with context. The record originates from a study of blood T cell repertoires in COVID-19. Study-level background: The origin of the acute and convalescent COVID-19 samples was the United States, Italy and Spain. PBMCs, B-cell-depleted T cells, or T cells provided the cDNA or gDNA that made up the material.

Authors' processing steps: Counts of nucleated cells, estimated from reference gene primer amplification, were obtained. Sequencing used immunoSEQ multiplex PCR; TCRdb keeps in-frame clones, though not all of them. V, J and clone size were drawn from that table, and D and trimming were deduced from the DNA. This table holds roughly 280,000 clones, approximately 90% found once. Sequencing input: peripheral blood. This TCR came from a man younger than 35 with active or convalescent COVID-19.

The CDR3 coding sequence is TGTGCCAGCAGCCCACAGGGGCGAGGCAATCAGCCCCAGCATTTT. It yields the protein CASSPQGRGNQPQHF. This chain joins TRBV2 and TRBJ1-5; TRBD1 matches 7 bases. There are 15 residues in the CDR3. V lost 6 bases to trimming and J lost 2 bases; unmatched junction nucleotides: 7. The germline CDR1 and CDR2 sequences are SNHLY and FYNNEI.